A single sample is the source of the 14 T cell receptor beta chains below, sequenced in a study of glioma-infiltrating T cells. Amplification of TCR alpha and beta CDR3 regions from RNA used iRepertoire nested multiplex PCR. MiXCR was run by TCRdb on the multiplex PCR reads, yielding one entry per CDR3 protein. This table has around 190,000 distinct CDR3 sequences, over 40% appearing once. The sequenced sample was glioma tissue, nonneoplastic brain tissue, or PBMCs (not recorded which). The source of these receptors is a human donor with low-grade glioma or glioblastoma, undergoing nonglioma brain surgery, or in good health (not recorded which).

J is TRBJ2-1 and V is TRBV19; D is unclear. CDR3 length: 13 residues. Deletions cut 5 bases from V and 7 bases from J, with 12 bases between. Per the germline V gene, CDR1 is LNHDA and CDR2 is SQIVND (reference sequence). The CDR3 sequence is CASSVIAQNEQFF. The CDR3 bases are TGTGCCAGTAGTGTAATTGCGCAGAATGAGCAGTTCTTC.

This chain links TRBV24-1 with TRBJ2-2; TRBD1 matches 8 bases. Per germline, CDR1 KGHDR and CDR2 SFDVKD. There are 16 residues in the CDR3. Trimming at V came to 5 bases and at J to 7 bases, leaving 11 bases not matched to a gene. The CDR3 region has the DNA TGTGCCACCAGTGGTTCTGGCAGGGGGCTAGGCGGGGAGCTGTTTTTT. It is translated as CATSGSGRGLGGELFF.

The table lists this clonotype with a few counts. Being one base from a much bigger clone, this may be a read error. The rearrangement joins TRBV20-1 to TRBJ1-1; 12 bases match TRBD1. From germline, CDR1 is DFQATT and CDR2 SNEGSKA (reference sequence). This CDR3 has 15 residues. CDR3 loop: CSAGGTGGTNTKAFF. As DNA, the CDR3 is TGCAGTGCTGGGGGGACAGGGGGCACGAACACTAAAGCTTTCTTT.

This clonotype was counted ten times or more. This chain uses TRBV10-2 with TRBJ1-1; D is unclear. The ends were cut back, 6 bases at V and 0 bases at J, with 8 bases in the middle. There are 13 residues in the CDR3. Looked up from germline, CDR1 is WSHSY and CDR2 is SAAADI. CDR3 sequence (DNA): TGCGCCAGCAGGGGTTCAGTGAACACTGAAGCTTTCTTT. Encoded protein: CASRGSVNTEAFF.

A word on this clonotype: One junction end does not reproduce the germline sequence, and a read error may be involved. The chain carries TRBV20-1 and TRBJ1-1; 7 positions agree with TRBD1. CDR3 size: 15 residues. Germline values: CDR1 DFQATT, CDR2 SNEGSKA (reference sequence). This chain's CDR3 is CSARNPGTVDTEDFF. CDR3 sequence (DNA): TGCAGTGCTAGAAACCCGGGGACAGTGGACACTGAAGATTTCTTT.

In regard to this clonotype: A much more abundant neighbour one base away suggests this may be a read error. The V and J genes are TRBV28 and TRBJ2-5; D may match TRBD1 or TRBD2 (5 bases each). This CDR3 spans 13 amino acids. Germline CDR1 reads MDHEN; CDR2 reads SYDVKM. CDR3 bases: TGTGCCAGCAGTTTGGGGCGAAGGGAGACCCGGTACTTC. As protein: CASSLGRRETRYF.

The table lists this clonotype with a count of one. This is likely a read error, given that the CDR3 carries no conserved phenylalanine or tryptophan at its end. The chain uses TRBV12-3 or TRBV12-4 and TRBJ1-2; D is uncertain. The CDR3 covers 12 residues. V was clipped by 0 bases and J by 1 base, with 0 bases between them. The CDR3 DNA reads TGTGCCAGCAGTTTAGCTAACTATGGCTACACCTCC. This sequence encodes CASSLANYGYTS.

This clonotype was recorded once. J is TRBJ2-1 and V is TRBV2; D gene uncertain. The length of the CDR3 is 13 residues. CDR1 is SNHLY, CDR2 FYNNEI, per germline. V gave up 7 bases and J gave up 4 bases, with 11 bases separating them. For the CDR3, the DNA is TGTGCCAGCAAGAATCGGCAATACAATGAGCAGTTCTTC. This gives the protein CASKNRQYNEQFF.

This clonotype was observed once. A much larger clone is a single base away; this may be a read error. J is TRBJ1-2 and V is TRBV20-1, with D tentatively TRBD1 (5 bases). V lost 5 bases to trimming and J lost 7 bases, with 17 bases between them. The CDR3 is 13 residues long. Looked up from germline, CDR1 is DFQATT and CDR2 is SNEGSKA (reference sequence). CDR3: CSASPGGVGGYTF. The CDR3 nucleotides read TGCAGTGCTTCCCCCGGGGGAGTAGGTGGCTACACCTTC.

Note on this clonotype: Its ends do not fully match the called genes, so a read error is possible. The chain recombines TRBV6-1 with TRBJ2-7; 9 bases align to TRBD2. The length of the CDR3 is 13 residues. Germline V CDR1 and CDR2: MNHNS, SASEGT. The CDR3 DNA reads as TGTGTCAGCAGTAAGCTAGCGGGAAATGAGCAGTACTTC. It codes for CVSSKLAGNEQYF.

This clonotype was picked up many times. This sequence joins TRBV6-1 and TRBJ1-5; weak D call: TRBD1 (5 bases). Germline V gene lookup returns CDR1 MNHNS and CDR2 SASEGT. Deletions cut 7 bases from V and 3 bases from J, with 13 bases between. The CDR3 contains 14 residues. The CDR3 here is CASTPGTANQPQHF. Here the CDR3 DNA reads TGTGCCAGCACACCGGGGACGGCCAATCAGCCCCAGCATTTT.

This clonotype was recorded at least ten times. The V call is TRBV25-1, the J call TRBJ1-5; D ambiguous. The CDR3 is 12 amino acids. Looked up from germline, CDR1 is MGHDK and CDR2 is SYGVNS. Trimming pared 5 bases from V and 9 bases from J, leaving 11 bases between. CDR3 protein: CASSRTYGPQHF. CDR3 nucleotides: TGTGCCAGCAGTCGGACCTACGGGCCCCAGCATTTT. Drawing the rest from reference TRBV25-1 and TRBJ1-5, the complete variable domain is EADIYQTPRYLVIGTGKKITLECSQTMGHDKMYWYQQDPGMELHLIHYSYGVNSTEKGDLSSESTVSRIRTEHFPLTLESARPSHTSQYLCASSRTYGPQHFGDGTRLSIL.

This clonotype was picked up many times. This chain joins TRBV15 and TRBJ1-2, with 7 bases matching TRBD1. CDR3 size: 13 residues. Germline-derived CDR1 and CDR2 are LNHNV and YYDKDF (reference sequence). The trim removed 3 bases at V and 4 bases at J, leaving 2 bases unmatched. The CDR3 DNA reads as TGTGCCACCAGCAGGGACAGGAGCTATGGCTACACCTTC. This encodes CATSRDRSYGYTF.

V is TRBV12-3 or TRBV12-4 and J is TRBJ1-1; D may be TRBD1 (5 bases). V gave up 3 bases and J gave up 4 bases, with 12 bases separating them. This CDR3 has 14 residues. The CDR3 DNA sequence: TGTGCCAGCAGTTTCCAGGGAGTAACCACTGAAGCTTTCTTT. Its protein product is CASSFQGVTTEAFF.